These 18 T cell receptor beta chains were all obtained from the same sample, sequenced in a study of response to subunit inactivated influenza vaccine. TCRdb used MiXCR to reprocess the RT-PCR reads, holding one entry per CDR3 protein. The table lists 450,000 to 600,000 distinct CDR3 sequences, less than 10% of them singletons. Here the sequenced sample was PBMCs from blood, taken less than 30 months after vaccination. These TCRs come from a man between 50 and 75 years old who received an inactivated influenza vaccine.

This CDR3 is CASSLELATYEQYF. DNA of the CDR3: TGTGCCAGCAGCTTAGAACTAGCCACCTACGAGCAGTACTTC. The chain recombines TRBV11-2 with TRBJ2-7; D is possibly TRBD2 (6 bases). This CDR3 region has 14 residues. V was clipped by 0 bases and J by 2 bases, with 8 bases between them. Germline assignment: CDR1 SGHAT and CDR2 FQNNGV.

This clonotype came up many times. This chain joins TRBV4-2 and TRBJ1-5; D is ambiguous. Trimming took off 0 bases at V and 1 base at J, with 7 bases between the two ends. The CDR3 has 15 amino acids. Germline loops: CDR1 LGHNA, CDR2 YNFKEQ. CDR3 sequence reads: CASSQEIGSNQPQHF. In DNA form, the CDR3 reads TGTGCCAGCAGCCAAGAAATCGGCAGCAATCAGCCCCAGCATTTT.

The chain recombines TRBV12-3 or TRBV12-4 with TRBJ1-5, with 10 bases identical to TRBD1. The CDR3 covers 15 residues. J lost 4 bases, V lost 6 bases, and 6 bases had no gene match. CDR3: CASRAGTGENQPQHF. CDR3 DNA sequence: TGTGCCAGCAGAGCCGGGACAGGGGAAAATCAGCCCCAGCATTTT.

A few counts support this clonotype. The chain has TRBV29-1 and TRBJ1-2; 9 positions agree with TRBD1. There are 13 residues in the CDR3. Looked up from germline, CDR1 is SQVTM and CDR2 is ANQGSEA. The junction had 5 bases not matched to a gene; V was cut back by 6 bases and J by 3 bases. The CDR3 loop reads CSVTGTGYYGYTF. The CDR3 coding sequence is TGCAGCGTAACCGGGACAGGGTACTATGGCTACACCTTC.

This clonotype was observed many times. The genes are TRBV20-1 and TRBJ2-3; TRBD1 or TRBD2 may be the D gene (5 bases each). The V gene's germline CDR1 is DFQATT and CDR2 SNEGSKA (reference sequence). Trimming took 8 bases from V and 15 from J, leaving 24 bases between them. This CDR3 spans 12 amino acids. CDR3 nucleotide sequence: TGCAGTTCGCATCCAAGGCAGGGAGAAAGATATTTT. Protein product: CSSHPRQGERYF.

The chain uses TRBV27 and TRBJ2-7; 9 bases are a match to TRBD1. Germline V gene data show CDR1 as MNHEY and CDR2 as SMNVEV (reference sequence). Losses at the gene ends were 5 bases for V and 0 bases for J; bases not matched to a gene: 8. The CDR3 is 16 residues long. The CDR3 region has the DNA TGTGCCAGCAGTCAGGGACAGGGCTCGGCCTCCTACGAGCAGTACTTC. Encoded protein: CASSQGQGSASYEQYF.

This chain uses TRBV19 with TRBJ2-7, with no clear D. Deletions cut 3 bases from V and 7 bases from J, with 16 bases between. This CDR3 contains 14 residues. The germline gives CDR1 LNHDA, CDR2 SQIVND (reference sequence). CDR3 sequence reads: CASSMLATLREQYF. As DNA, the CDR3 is TGTGCCAGTAGTATGCTGGCCACCTTGAGGGAGCAGTACTTC.

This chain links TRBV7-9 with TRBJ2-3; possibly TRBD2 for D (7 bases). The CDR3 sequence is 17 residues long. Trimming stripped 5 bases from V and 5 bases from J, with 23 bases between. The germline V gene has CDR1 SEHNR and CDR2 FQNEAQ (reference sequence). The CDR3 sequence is CASSRAGGRGYGDTQYF. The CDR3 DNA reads TGTGCCAGCAGCCGTGCTGGGGGGCGGGGGTATGGAGATACGCAGTATTTT. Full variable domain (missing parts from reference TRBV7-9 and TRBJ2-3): DTGVSQNPRHKITKRGQNVTFRCDPISEHNRLYWYRQTLGQGPEFLTYFQNEAQLEKSRLLSDRFSAERPKGSFSTLEIQRTEQGDSAMYLCASSRAGGRGYGDTQYFGPGTRLTVL.

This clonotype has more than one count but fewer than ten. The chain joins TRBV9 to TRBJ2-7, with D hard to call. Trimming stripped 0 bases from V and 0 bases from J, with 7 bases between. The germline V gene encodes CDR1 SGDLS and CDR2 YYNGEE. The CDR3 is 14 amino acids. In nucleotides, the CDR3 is TGTGCCAGCAGCGTAGGTTCCAGCTCCTACGAGCAGTACTTC. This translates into CASSVGSSSYEQYF.

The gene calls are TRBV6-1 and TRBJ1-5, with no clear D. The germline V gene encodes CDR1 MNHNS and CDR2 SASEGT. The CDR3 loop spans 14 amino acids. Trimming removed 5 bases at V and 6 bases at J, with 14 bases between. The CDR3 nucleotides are TGTGCCAGCAGTCCCAACAGCCTAGGTCAGCCCCAGCATTTT. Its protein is CASSPNSLGQPQHF.

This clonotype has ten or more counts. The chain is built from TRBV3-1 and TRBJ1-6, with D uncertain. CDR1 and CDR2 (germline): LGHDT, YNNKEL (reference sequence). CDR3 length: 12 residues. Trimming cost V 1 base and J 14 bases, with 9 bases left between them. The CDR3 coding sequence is TGTGCCAGCAGCCAAGTGGGGAGATCCCTCCACTTT. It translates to CASSQVGRSLHF.

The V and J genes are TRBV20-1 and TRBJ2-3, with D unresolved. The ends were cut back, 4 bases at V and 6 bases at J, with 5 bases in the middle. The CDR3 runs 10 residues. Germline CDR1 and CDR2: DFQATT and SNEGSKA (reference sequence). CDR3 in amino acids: CSATFDTQYF. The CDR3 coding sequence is TGCAGTGCTACATTCGATACGCAGTATTTT.

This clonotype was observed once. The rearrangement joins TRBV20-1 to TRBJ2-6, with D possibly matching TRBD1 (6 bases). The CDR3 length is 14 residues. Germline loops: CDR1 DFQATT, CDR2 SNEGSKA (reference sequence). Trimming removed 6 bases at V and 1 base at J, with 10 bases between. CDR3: CSAQGFSGANVLTF. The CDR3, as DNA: TGCAGTGCCCAGGGGTTTTCTGGGGCCAACGTCCTGACTTTC.

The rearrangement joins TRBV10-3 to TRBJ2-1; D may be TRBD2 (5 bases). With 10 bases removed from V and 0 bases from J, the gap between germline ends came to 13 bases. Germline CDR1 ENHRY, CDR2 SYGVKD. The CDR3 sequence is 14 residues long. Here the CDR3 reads CATGGYPSYNEQFF. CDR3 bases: TGTGCCACTGGAGGCTACCCCTCCTACAATGAGCAGTTCTTC.

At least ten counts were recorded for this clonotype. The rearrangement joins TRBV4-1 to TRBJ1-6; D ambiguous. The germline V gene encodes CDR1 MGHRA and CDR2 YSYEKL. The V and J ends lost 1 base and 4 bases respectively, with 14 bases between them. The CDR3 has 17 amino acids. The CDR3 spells CASSQASGSQYNSPLHF. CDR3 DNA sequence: TGCGCCAGCAGCCAAGCATCGGGTAGCCAATATAATTCACCCCTCCACTTT.

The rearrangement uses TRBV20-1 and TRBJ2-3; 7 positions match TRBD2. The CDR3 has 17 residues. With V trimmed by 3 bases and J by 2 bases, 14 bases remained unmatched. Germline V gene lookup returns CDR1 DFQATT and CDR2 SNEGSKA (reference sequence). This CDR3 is CSARHSGPARNTDTQYF. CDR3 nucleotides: TGCAGTGCTAGGCATAGCGGGCCTGCAAGAAACACAGATACGCAGTATTTT.

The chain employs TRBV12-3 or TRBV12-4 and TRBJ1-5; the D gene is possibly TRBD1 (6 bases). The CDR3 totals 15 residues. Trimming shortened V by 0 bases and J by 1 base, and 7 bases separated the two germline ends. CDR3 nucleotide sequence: TGTGCCAGCAGTTTAGCCGGACAGAGCAATCAGCCCCAGCATTTT. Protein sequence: CASSLAGQSNQPQHF.

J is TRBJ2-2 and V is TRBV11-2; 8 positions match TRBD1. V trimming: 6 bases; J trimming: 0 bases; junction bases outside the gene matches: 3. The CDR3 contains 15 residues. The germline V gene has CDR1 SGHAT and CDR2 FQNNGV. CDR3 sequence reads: CASSKGQANTGELFF. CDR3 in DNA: TGTGCCAGCAGTAAGGGACAGGCGAACACCGGGGAGCTGTTTTTT.